The clone carrying this T cell receptor (beta chain) was counted once. Mismatch with germline at one junction end may stem from a read error. Splitting the CD4+ cells yielded a CD45RA+ naive subset and a CD45RA-negative memory subset. The entry originates in a study of shared clonotypes between healthy human individuals. This CDR3 has 14 residues. Germline CDR1 and CDR2: MGHRA and YSYEKL. Repertoires were generated with immunoSEQ multiplex PCR, while TCRdb's copy carries only in-frame clones and drops some. Counted here are roughly 760,000 clones, roughly 70% occurring once; the ten biggest clones make up roughly 1.7%.

What was sequenced was memory CD4+ T cells sorted from blood. Regarding subset: CD45RA-negative fraction. This chain links TRBV4-1 with TRBJ2-7; D unresolved. This clonotype originated in a woman in her twenties or thirties in good health. CDR3 amino acids: CASSQGPRAPALVF. DNA for the CDR3: TGCGCCAGCAGCCAAGGGCCCCGGGCCCCCGCCTTAGTATTC.